This T cell receptor beta chain is from a study of blood T cell repertoires in COVID-19. About the research overall: Sample material is recorded as cDNA or gDNA derived from T cells, B-cell-depleted T cells, or PBMCs.

Sequenced by immunoSEQ multiplex PCR; TCRdb stores in-frame clones only, minus some. The data hold tens of thousands of clones, with about 87% observed a single time. The receptor comes from a human donor with active COVID-19. The donor label of this sample is uncertain. Sequencing input: peripheral blood.

The DNA for the CDR3 is TGTGCCAGCACGAAGGGACAGCGGATTGAAAAACTGTTTTTT. Protein sequence: CASTKGQRIEKLFF. The rearrangement links TRBV13 to TRBJ1-4; 7 nucleotides align to TRBD1. The CDR3 runs 14 residues. The germline CDR1 and CDR2 sequences are PRHDT and FYEKMQ (reference sequence). V was clipped by 7 bases and J by 7 bases; unmatched bases: 9.